One and the same sample provided the 14 T cell receptor beta chains below, sequenced in a study of blood T cell repertoires in COVID-19. The assay was immunoSEQ multiplex PCR, and TCRdb's table has in-frame clones only and misses some. The profile shows 71,000 or so clones, roughly 83% of them singletons. What was sequenced was peripheral blood. These receptors were collected from a man between 70 and 80 years old with acute or convalescent COVID-19.

The rearrangement joins TRBV9 to TRBJ2-1, with 9 bases that match TRBD2. CDR3 length: 17 residues. The germline gives CDR1 SGDLS, CDR2 YYNGEE. V lost 0 bases, J lost 7 bases, and 11 bases stayed unmatched. CDR3 protein: CASSVDPSGRTRNEQFF. DNA for the CDR3: TGTGCCAGCAGCGTAGATCCCAGCGGGAGGACTAGGAATGAGCAGTTCTTC.

The J gene is TRBJ2-1, the V gene TRBV19; maybe TRBD2 (6 bases). The CDR3 spans 14 residues. Trimming took 5 bases from V and 5 from J, leaving 13 bases between them. The germline V gene has CDR1 LNHDA and CDR2 SQIVND (reference sequence). This CDR3 is CASSSSSANNEQFF. The CDR3 DNA reads as TGTGCCAGTAGTTCGTCTAGCGCAAACAATGAGCAGTTCTTC.

The chain couples TRBV9 to TRBJ1-2, with D tentatively TRBD1 (6 bases). The CDR3 has 17 amino acids. The V and J ends lost 4 bases and 7 bases respectively, with 26 bases between them. Germline CDR1 SGDLS, CDR2 YYNGEE. The CDR3 bases are TGTGCCAGCAGCAAAACCTCCGCCGGGACACAAAGCAGTGGCTACACCTTC. As protein: CASSKTSAGTQSSGYTF. Full variable domain (rest looked up from reference TRBV9 and TRBJ1-2): DSGVTQTPKHLITATGQRVTLRCSPRSGDLSVYWYQQSLDQGLQFLIQYYNGEERAKGNILERFSAQQFPDLHSELNLSSLELGDSALYFCASSKTSAGTQSSGYTFGSGTRLTVV.

The chain joins TRBV13 to TRBJ2-3; TRBD2 matches at 9 bases. CDR3 size: 15 residues. Looked up from germline, CDR1 is PRHDT and CDR2 is FYEKMQ (reference sequence). J lost 6 bases, V lost 0 bases, and 4 bases had no gene match. For the CDR3, the DNA is TGTGCCAGCAGCTTAGGGACTAGCGGTCGCGATACGCAGTATTTT. This gives the protein CASSLGTSGRDTQYF.

J is TRBJ1-5 and V is TRBV20-1, with D uncertain. The germline gives CDR1 DFQATT, CDR2 SNEGSKA (reference sequence). CDR3 length: 13 amino acids. V lost 3 bases and J 4 bases, leaving 10 bases between the germline ends. CDR3 in amino acids: CSASPRQNQPQHF. The CDR3 DNA reads as TGCAGTGCTAGTCCGAGACAAAATCAGCCCCAGCATTTT.

This chain uses TRBV10-3 with TRBJ2-5; 10 bases map to TRBD1. Trimming cost V 2 bases and J 4 bases; bases outside gene matches: 4. This CDR3 spans 15 amino acids. The germline V gene has CDR1 ENHRY and CDR2 SYGVKD. The CDR3, as DNA: TGTGCCATCAGTGAGCTCCGGACAGGGGGAGAGACCCAGTACTTC. Translating it yields CAISELRTGGETQYF.

The rearrangement uses TRBV7-3 and TRBJ1-3; the D is unclear. V was shortened by 8 bases and J by 0 bases, with 11 bases between the two germline ends. CDR3 size: 14 residues. Germline V gene lookup returns CDR1 SGHTA and CDR2 FQGTGA. The CDR3 nucleotides are TGTGCCAGCGCCAGCGGTTCCTCTGGAAACACCATATATTTT. Translating gives CASASGSSGNTIYF.

The chain carries TRBV18 and TRBJ1-1, with D possibly matching TRBD1 (6 bases). Germline CDR1 and CDR2: KGHSH and LQKENI. The CDR3 is 13 residues long. V lost 4 bases and J 3 bases, leaving 9 bases between the germline ends. The CDR3 loop reads CASSLDRDTEAFF. CDR3 sequence (DNA): TGTGCCAGCTCACTGGACAGAGACACTGAAGCTTTCTTT.

The J gene is TRBJ2-7, the V gene TRBV7-2; perhaps TRBD1 as D (6 bases). The V gene lost 4 bases and the J gene lost 5 bases, with 15 bases spanning the gap. The CDR3 covers 14 residues. Germline CDR1 SGHTA, CDR2 FQGNSA. The CDR3 loop is CASSSWTVYDEQYF. In DNA form, the CDR3 reads TGTGCCAGCAGCTCATGGACAGTTTACGACGAGCAGTACTTC.

This clone appeared once. This rearrangement joins TRBV19 to TRBJ1-1, with a tentative D call TRBD1 (6 bases). The germline V gene encodes CDR1 LNHDA and CDR2 SQIVND (reference sequence). This CDR3 has 13 amino acids. Deletions cut 5 bases from V and 0 bases from J, with 7 bases between. The CDR3, as DNA: TGTGCCAGTAGTGGACAGCTGAACACTGAAGCTTTCTTT. Its protein product is CASSGQLNTEAFF.

The chain employs TRBV3-1 (or the pseudogene TRBV3-2) and TRBJ1-2; 9 positions match TRBD1. With 4 bases clipped from V and 7 bases from J, the junction kept 7 bases outside the gene matches. In germline, CDR1 is LGHDT, CDR2 YNNKEL (reference sequence). The length of the CDR3 is 14 residues. The CDR3 DNA reads TGTGCCAGCAGCCCCAAACAGGGGGCGGGTGGCTACACCTTC. Its protein product is CASSPKQGAGGYTF.

V usage is TRBV13 and J usage is TRBJ2-1; no clear D gene. V was clipped by 0 bases and J by 10 bases, with 22 bases between them. Germline V gives CDR1 PRHDT, CDR2 FYEKMQ (reference sequence). The CDR3 totals 17 residues. CDR3 sequence: CASSLGRRLPTEEEQFF. For the CDR3, the DNA is TGTGCCAGCAGCTTAGGCCGTAGACTCCCTACCGAGGAAGAGCAGTTCTTC.

The rearrangement links TRBV10-3 to TRBJ2-7; maybe TRBD2 (6 bases). Germline-derived CDR1 and CDR2 are ENHRY and SYGVKD. V lost 5 bases and J lost 6, with 20 bases in between. There are 15 residues in the CDR3. This CDR3 is CAISQGPTLAAEQYF. CDR3 nucleotides: TGTGCCATCAGTCAGGGACCTACCTTAGCGGCCGAGCAGTACTTC.

This sequence joins TRBV29-1 and TRBJ1-2, with TRBD1 identical over 8 bases. This CDR3 has 15 amino acids. With V trimmed by 3 bases and J by 8 bases, 14 bases remained unmatched. Germline assignment: CDR1 SQVTM and CDR2 ANQGSEA. The CDR3 DNA reads TGCAGCGTTGATGAAACTTGGACAGGGCCGGCAGGCTACACCTTC. Residues: CSVDETWTGPAGYTF.